This T cell receptor (beta chain) came from a study of blood T cell repertoires in COVID-19. Study context: The United States, Italy and Spain supplied acute and convalescent COVID-19 samples.

With V trimmed by 2 bases and J by 6 bases, 9 bases remained unmatched. The CDR3 covers 15 residues. Germline CDR1 and CDR2: SGHNT and YYREEE (reference sequence). Allocation to cohorts depended on clinical history reported by the participants. This clone was recorded at least ten times. TCRdb's table, derived via immunoSEQ multiplex PCR, lists solely in-frame clones and lacks some. The sample includes under 350,000 clones, approximately 86% of them seen just once. Sequenced material: PBMCs or T cells enriched from blood (not recorded which). The clonotype comes from a woman aged 40-49 years with acute COVID-19. The gene calls are TRBV5-4 and TRBJ1-2, with 8 positions matching TRBD1. CDR3 region: CASSLRQGRGDGYTF. DNA of the CDR3: TGTGCCAGCAGCTTAAGACAGGGGAGAGGGGATGGCTACACCTTC.